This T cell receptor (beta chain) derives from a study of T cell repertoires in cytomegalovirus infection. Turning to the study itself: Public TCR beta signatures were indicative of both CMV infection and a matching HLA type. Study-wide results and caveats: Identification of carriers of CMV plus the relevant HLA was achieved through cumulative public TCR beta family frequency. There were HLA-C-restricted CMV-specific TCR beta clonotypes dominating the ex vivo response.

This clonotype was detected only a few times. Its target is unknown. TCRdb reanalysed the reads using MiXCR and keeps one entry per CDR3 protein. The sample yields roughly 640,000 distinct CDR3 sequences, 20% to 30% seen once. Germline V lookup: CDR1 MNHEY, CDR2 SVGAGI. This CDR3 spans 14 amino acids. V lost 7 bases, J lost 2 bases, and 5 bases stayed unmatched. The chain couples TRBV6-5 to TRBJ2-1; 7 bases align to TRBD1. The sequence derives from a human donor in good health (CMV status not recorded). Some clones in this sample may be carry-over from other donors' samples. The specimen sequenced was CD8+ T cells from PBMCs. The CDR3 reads CASIGTDPYNEQFF. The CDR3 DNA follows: TGTGCCAGCATAGGGACAGACCCCTACAATGAGCAGTTCTTC.